Shown below are 27 T cell receptor beta chains from a single sample sequenced in a study of CD8 T cells in ankylosing spondylitis. TCRdb analysed the 5' RACE reads with MiXCR anew, one entry per CDR3 protein. Found here are about 44,000 distinct CDR3 sequences, about 10% of them singletons; the top ten hold 1.1% to 1.5%. Source material: blood, either unsorted or a sorted T cell fraction (not recorded which). The receptors were gathered from a male donor with ankylosing spondylitis or in good health (not recorded which).

Many counts were recorded for this clonotype. The chain employs TRBV3-1 and TRBJ2-3; either TRBD1 or TRBD2 may fit D (5 bases each). CDR1 is LGHDT, CDR2 YNNKEL, per germline (reference sequence). V was cut by 3 bases and J by 1 base, with 11 bases left in between. The CDR3 runs 15 residues. CDR3 bases: TGTGCCAGCAGCCATGCCGGGGCCCGCACAGATACGCAGTATTTT. Translation gives CASSHAGARTDTQYF.

This clonotype was observed at least ten times. The chain recombines TRBV9 with TRBJ2-7; the D gene could be TRBD1 or TRBD2 (5 bases each). This CDR3 spans 15 amino acids. Per the germline V gene, CDR1 is SGDLS and CDR2 is YYNGEE. V lost 0 bases and J 3 bases, leaving 13 bases between the germline ends. The CDR3 spells CASSVAGGSNYEQYF. In nucleotides, the CDR3 is TGTGCCAGCAGCGTAGCTGGGGGATCTAACTACGAGCAGTACTTC. Complete variable domain (other parts from reference TRBV9 and TRBJ2-7): DSGVTQTPKHLITATGQRVTLRCSPRSGDLSVYWYQQSLDQGLQFLIQYYNGEERAKGNILERFSAQQFPDLHSELNLSSLELGDSALYFCASSVAGGSNYEQYFGPGTRLTVT.

This clonotype occurred many times. The chain is built from TRBV7-9 and TRBJ2-7, with D maybe TRBD1 (6 bases). This CDR3 has 14 amino acids. In germline, CDR1 is SEHNR, CDR2 FQNEAQ (reference sequence). Between the trimmed V and J ends, which lost 4 bases and 3 bases, there was a span of 13 bases. Here the CDR3 DNA reads TGTGCCAGCAGCTCCTCAGGGGCCCTCTACGAGCAGTACTTC. Translated: CASSSSGALYEQYF. The variable domain in full, completed from reference TRBV7-9 and TRBJ2-7, reads DTGVSQNPRHKITKRGQNVTFRCDPISEHNRLYWYRQTLGQGPEFLTYFQNEAQLEKSRLLSDRFSAERPKGSFSTLEIQRTEQGDSAMYLCASSSSGALYEQYFGPGTRLTVT.

This clonotype came up many times. V is TRBV12-3 or TRBV12-4 and J is TRBJ1-1, with 7 bases identical to TRBD1. J gave up 5 bases and V 3 bases, and 9 bases lay outside the gene matches. The CDR3 length is 15 residues. CDR3 amino acids: CASSLRQGSGTEAFF. CDR3 bases: TGTGCCAGCAGTTTGAGACAGGGTTCTGGTACTGAAGCTTTCTTT.

This clonotype was seen more than once but under ten times. Possible read error: a much larger clone is one base away. Here the CDR3 omits its conserved ending phenylalanine or tryptophan, so a read error is the likely source. The chain has TRBV19 and TRBJ1-2; no clear D gene. Germline V lookup: CDR1 LNHDA, CDR2 SQIVND (reference sequence). The ends were cut back, 7 bases at V and 5 bases at J, with 5 bases in the middle. The CDR3 consists of 10 residues. The CDR3 bases are TGTGCCAGTAAGGATTATGGCTACACCTCC. Its translation: CASKDYGYTS.

There are many counts of this clonotype. The chain carries TRBV14 and TRBJ1-5; D unclear. V lost 3 bases and J 4 bases, leaving 7 bases between the germline ends. This CDR3 comprises 13 residues. CDR1 and CDR2 (germline): SGHDN, FVKESK. The CDR3: CASSQFGNQPQHF. CDR3 DNA sequence: TGTGCCAGCAGCCAGTTCGGGAATCAGCCCCAGCATTTT.

The chain joins TRBV6-5 to TRBJ2-5; no definite D call. CDR1 is MNHEY and CDR2 is SVGAGI in the germline V gene. The CDR3 has 12 residues. Trimming pared 5 bases from V and 5 bases from J, leaving 9 bases between. The CDR3 here is CASSPVAETQYF. CDR3 in DNA: TGTGCCAGCAGTCCCGTTGCGGAGACCCAGTACTTC.

This clonotype was counted a few times. The V gene is TRBV15, the J gene TRBJ1-2; TRBD1 matches 7 bases. Trimming cost V 1 base and J 1 base; bases outside gene matches: 6. Germline CDR1 reads LNHNV; CDR2 reads YYDKDF (reference sequence). The CDR3 has 16 amino acids. CDR3 nucleotide sequence: TGTGCCACCAGCAGAGGGGCCGGGACAGTTAACTATGGCTACACCTTC. This gives the protein CATSRGAGTVNYGYTF.

This clonotype was picked up many times. This sequence joins TRBV6-2 or TRBV6-3 and TRBJ2-3; a possible D gene is TRBD2 (5 bases). The CDR3 sequence is 17 residues long. CDR1 and CDR2 from the germline V gene are MNHEY and SVGEGT. V was trimmed by 2 bases and J by 4 bases, leaving 19 bases between them. The CDR3 protein is CASSYPDYIEVADTQYF. The CDR3 DNA follows: TGTGCCAGCAGTTACCCCGACTATATTGAAGTCGCAGATACGCAGTATTTT.

The gene calls are TRBV12-3 or TRBV12-4 and TRBJ1-2; weak D call: TRBD1 (6 bases). The CDR3 covers 13 residues. Trimming stripped 5 bases from V and 5 bases from J, with 12 bases between. CDR3 DNA sequence: TGTGCCAGCAGTGTGACACAGGGATATGGCTACACCTTC. Translation gives CASSVTQGYGYTF.

In its sample, this clonotype was seen a few times. V is TRBV13 and J is TRBJ2-3; possibly TRBD2 for D (5 bases). Trimming took off 5 bases at V and 1 base at J, with 13 bases between the two ends. CDR3 length: 15 residues. CDR1 is PRHDT and CDR2 is FYEKMQ in the germline V gene (reference sequence). CDR3 in DNA: TGTGCCAGCAGCCCTCGGGGATTCGGCACAGATACGCAGTATTTT. Translated, it gives CASSPRGFGTDTQYF.

This clonotype was recorded a few times. The chain employs TRBV5-5 and TRBJ2-2; 8 positions agree with TRBD1. Germline lookup yields CDR1 SGHKS and CDR2 YYEKEE (reference sequence). V trimming: 0 bases; J trimming: 4 bases; junction bases outside the gene matches: 2. This CDR3 region has 15 residues. The CDR3 is CASSLAGTGTGELFF. CDR3 bases: TGTGCCAGCAGCTTGGCCGGGACAGGCACCGGGGAGCTGTTTTTT.

The gene calls are TRBV2 and TRBJ2-7; D gene unclear. In germline, CDR1 is SNHLY, CDR2 FYNNEI. The CDR3 contains 12 residues. V dropped 8 bases and J dropped 3 bases, with 11 bases sitting between them. CDR3 nucleotide sequence: TGTGCCAGCGCCCCCCAAGGCTACGAGCAGTACTTC. Translating it yields CASAPQGYEQYF.

This clonotype was detected ten times or more. The rearrangement joins TRBV10-3 to TRBJ1-1; D possibly corresponds to TRBD1 (5 bases). The CDR3 has 14 residues. V gave up 2 bases and J gave up 1 base, with 8 bases separating them. CDR1 ENHRY and CDR2 SYGVKD come from the germline V gene. CDR3 bases: TGTGCCATCAGTGAGGCCAGGGAGAACACTGAAGCTTTCTTT. Its translation: CAISEARENTEAFF.

This clonotype was seen more than once but under ten times. V gene TRBV7-6 combines with J gene TRBJ2-5, with 7 bases identical to TRBD1. Germline trimming cut 5 bases from V and 4 bases from J; bases unmatched to any gene: 16. The germline V gene encodes CDR1 SGHVS and CDR2 FNYEAQ. The CDR3 sequence is 17 residues long. The CDR3 reads CASSARRVTGYGETQYF. The CDR3 DNA sequence: TGTGCCAGCAGCGCACGCAGAGTGACAGGGTATGGAGAGACCCAGTACTTC.

This clonotype was picked up many times. The chain carries TRBV12-3 or TRBV12-4 and TRBJ2-7; TRBD1 agrees at 7 bases. CDR3 length: 13 residues. The V and J ends lost 6 bases and 5 bases, in that order; junction bases with no gene match: 7. CDR3 nucleotide sequence: TGTGCCAGCAGACCGACAGGGAACCACGAGCAGTACTTC. It specifies CASRPTGNHEQYF.

This clonotype was picked up many times. The chain couples TRBV6-5 to TRBJ2-7; unclear D gene. Germline-derived CDR1 and CDR2 are MNHEY and SVGAGI. This CDR3 contains 14 residues. Deletions cut 0 bases from V and 0 bases from J, with 6 bases between. The CDR3 region is CASSYSKYSYEQYF. The DNA of the CDR3 is TGTGCCAGCAGTTACTCGAAATACTCCTACGAGCAGTACTTC.

This clonotype showed up just a few times. The genes are TRBV5-1 and TRBJ2-2; no clear D. V lost 2 bases, J lost 0 bases, and 5 bases lay in between. The CDR3 extends over 14 amino acids. CDR1 is SGHRS and CDR2 is YFSETQ in the germline V gene. This chain's CDR3 is CASSFLSNTGELFF. The CDR3 DNA reads TGCGCCAGCAGCTTCCTCTCGAACACCGGGGAGCTGTTTTTT. Filled out from reference TRBV5-1 and TRBJ2-2, the complete variable domain reads KAGVTQTPRYLIKTRGQQVTLSCSPISGHRSVSWYQQTPGQGLQFLFEYFSETQRNKGNFPGRFSGRQFSNSRSEMNVSTLELGDSALYLCASSFLSNTGELFFGEGSRLTVL.

This clonotype was counted at least ten times. The J gene is TRBJ1-2, the V gene TRBV5-1, with D possibly matching TRBD1 (5 bases). The CDR3 has 14 residues. Per germline, CDR1 SGHRS and CDR2 YFSETQ. Trimming shortened V by 0 bases and J by 4 bases, and 10 bases separated the two germline ends. Here the CDR3 reads CASSLGDGTYGYTF. In DNA form, the CDR3 reads TGCGCCAGCAGCTTGGGGGACGGGACCTATGGCTACACCTTC.

This clonotype was observed many times. This chain links TRBV29-1 with TRBJ1-1; 8 bases are shared with TRBD1. CDR1 and CDR2 (germline): SQVTM, ANQGSEA. Trimming took 4 bases from V and 1 from J; bases not matched to a gene: 8. This CDR3 is built from 15 residues. This chain's CDR3 is CSVVPLGTGNTEAFF. CDR3 sequence (DNA): TGCAGCGTTGTGCCGTTAGGGACAGGGAACACTGAAGCTTTCTTT. Supplemented by reference TRBV29-1 and TRBJ1-1, the full variable domain reads SAVISQKPSRDICQRGTSLTIQCQVDSQVTMMFWYRQQPGQSLTLIATANQGSEATYESGFVIDKFPISRPNLTFSTLTVSNMSPEDSSIYLCSVVPLGTGNTEAFFGQGTRLTVV.

This clonotype was counted between two and nine times. The rearrangement joins TRBV6-5 to TRBJ2-1; D might be TRBD2 (6 bases). The CDR3 totals 15 residues. V lost 2 bases to trimming and J lost 0 bases, with 8 bases between them. Per germline, CDR1 MNHEY and CDR2 SVGAGI. CDR3 in DNA: TGTGCCAGCAGTTACGGGGGGAGCTCCTACAATGAGCAGTTCTTC. Translating it yields CASSYGGSSYNEQFF.

This clonotype was counted many times. J is TRBJ1-5 and V is TRBV12-3 or TRBV12-4, with D unresolved. Deletions cut 2 bases from V and 3 bases from J, with 8 bases between. The CDR3 has 14 residues. The CDR3: CASSLIGYNQPQHF. DNA for the CDR3: TGTGCCAGCAGTTTAATAGGGTACAATCAGCCCCAGCATTTT.

This chain joins TRBV27 and TRBJ2-1; 9 bases line up with TRBD2. Trimming took 4 bases from V and 3 from J; bases not matched to a gene: 10. Germline CDR1 reads MNHEY; CDR2 reads SMNVEV (reference sequence). This CDR3 contains 17 residues. CDR3 protein: CASSSPPGRGGYNEQFF. The CDR3, as DNA: TGTGCCAGCAGTTCCCCCCCAGGGCGGGGGGGCTACAATGAGCAGTTCTTC.

The chain recombines TRBV20-1 with TRBJ2-7; D possibly corresponds to TRBD2 (5 bases). The CDR3 loop spans 16 amino acids. Germline CDR1 reads DFQATT; CDR2 reads SNEGSKA (reference sequence). V was trimmed by 0 bases and J by 1 base, leaving 16 bases between them. The CDR3 spells CSARDEWELSSYEQYF. CDR3 sequence (DNA): TGCAGTGCTAGAGATGAGTGGGAGTTGAGTTCCTACGAGCAGTACTTC.

This clonotype was detected many times. The chain recombines TRBV12-3 or TRBV12-4 with TRBJ1-2; D uncertain. V was pared by 3 bases and J by 4 bases, with 6 bases between. This CDR3 has 12 amino acids. CDR3 region: CASSLATYGYTF. CDR3 in DNA: TGTGCCAGCAGTTTGGCCACCTATGGCTACACCTTC.

J is TRBJ1-1 and V is TRBV30, with D uncertain. Germline V CDR1 and CDR2: GTSNPN, SVGIG (reference sequence). The V end was cut by 4 bases, the J end by 0 bases, with 9 bases between. The CDR3 is 13 amino acids. CDR3 DNA sequence: TGTGCCTGGATCCGCGAAGTGAACACTGAAGCTTTCTTT. Translation: CAWIREVNTEAFF.

Ten or more counts support this clonotype. This rearrangement joins TRBV12-3 or TRBV12-4 to TRBJ2-5; D not resolved. The V end lost 3 bases, the J end lost 0 bases, and 11 bases lay between the germline ends. The CDR3 runs to 15 residues. CDR3 DNA sequence: TGTGCCAGCAGTTTCGGTACTGCGTACCAAGAGACCCAGTACTTC. As protein: CASSFGTAYQETQYF.